The 25 T cell receptor beta chains in this list originate from one sample, sequenced in a study of a mutant IDH1 vaccine in newly diagnosed glioma. The time point is: baseline, week 1 (first vaccination visit). Treatment: pre-vaccination baseline after standard-of-care therapy. The table came from immunoSEQ multiplex PCR; TCRdb's copy has only in-frame clones and leaves some out. The table has more than 50,000 clones, about 86% seen once. Specimen: PBMCs, collected from a glioma patient treated with radiotherapy, temozolomide or both. Receptors were obtained from a man aged 30 to 39 with glioma.

This rearrangement joins TRBV5-1 to TRBJ2-2, with 7 bases aligning to TRBD1. Trimming removed 3 bases from V and 4 bases from J; junction bases left unmatched: 6. This CDR3 has 15 residues. From germline, CDR1 is SGHRS and CDR2 YFSETQ. CDR3 in DNA: TGCGCCAGCAGCTCGGGACAGTGGGGCACCGGGGAGCTGTTTTTT. Amino acid sequence: CASSSGQWGTGELFF.

V gene TRBV27 combines with J gene TRBJ2-1; D possibly matches TRBD1 or TRBD2 (6 bases each). The ends were cut back, 3 bases at V and 5 bases at J, with 14 bases in the middle. The germline V gene encodes CDR1 MNHEY and CDR2 SMNVEV (reference sequence). The length of the CDR3 is 15 residues. The CDR3 nucleotides read TGTGCCAGCAGTTTGTTCGGGGGCCCAGACAATGAGCAGTTCTTC. It encodes CASSLFGGPDNEQFF.

The gene calls are TRBV4-2 and TRBJ2-2; D may be TRBD2 (5 bases). Looked up from germline, CDR1 is LGHNA and CDR2 is YNFKEQ. CDR3 size: 16 residues. Trimming took 0 bases from V and 6 from J, leaving 14 bases between them. In DNA form, the CDR3 reads TGTGCCAGCAGCCAAGATCGATCGGGATTCGCCGGGGAGCTGTTTTTT. This gives the protein CASSQDRSGFAGELFF.

V gene TRBV6-6 combines with J gene TRBJ1-4; D is perhaps TRBD1 (5 bases). The V and J ends lost 0 bases and 5 bases respectively, with 13 bases between them. The CDR3 contains 16 residues. Germline V gives CDR1 MNHNY, CDR2 SVGAGI (reference sequence). The chain's CDR3 is CASSYSVAGRNEKLFF. CDR3 coding DNA: TGTGCCAGCAGTTACTCGGTCGCAGGGCGGAATGAAAAACTGTTTTTT.

This clone appeared once. The V call is TRBV9, the J call TRBJ2-7, with a weak D call TRBD2 (6 bases). Deletions cut 2 bases from V and 6 bases from J, with 18 bases between. The germline CDR1 and CDR2 sequences are SGDLS and YYNGEE. This CDR3 spans 15 amino acids. CDR3 nucleotides: TGTGCCAGCAGCGTTGGTTGGGGGGTCGCGGGCGAGCAGTACTTC. This encodes CASSVGWGVAGEQYF.

This clone was seen more than once but under ten times. The rearrangement links TRBV29-1 to TRBJ1-1, with D possibly TRBD1 on 5 matching bases. Germline V gives CDR1 SQVTM, CDR2 ANQGSEA. Trimming left V 6 bases short and J 0 bases short, with 20 bases between. This CDR3 comprises 16 residues. CDR3 in amino acids: CSVRGLPWQMNTEAFF. CDR3 in DNA: TGCAGCGTCCGGGGACTCCCGTGGCAAATGAACACTGAAGCTTTCTTT.

The chain recombines TRBV7-6 with TRBJ1-1, with D perhaps TRBD1 (6 bases). Deletions cut 5 bases from V and 8 bases from J, with 18 bases between. The CDR3 is 14 amino acids. CDR1 and CDR2 (germline): SGHVS, FNYEAQ. CDR3 region: CASSNLGTPGEAFF. DNA of the CDR3: TGTGCCAGCAGCAACCTAGGGACACCAGGCGAAGCTTTCTTT.

This clone has more than one count but fewer than ten. The chain uses TRBV7-6 and TRBJ1-2; D is undetermined. Trimming took off 1 base at V and 4 bases at J, with 16 bases between the two ends. Germline assignment: CDR1 SGHVS and CDR2 FNYEAQ. The CDR3 totals 16 residues. The CDR3 nucleotides read TGTGCCAGCAGCTTAGAAGTGGGTCTCAGTGGCTATGGCTACACCTTC. As protein: CASSLEVGLSGYGYTF.

This chain connects TRBV5-5 to TRBJ1-4; D not certain. V dropped 2 bases and J dropped 5 bases, with 16 bases sitting between them. Germline CDR1 reads SGHKS; CDR2 reads YYEKEE (reference sequence). The CDR3 is made up of 16 amino acids. The CDR3 here is CASSFIGSAANEKLFF. The DNA for the CDR3 is TGTGCCAGCAGCTTTATCGGTAGCGCCGCGAATGAAAAACTGTTTTTT.

Remarks on this clone: The junction does not match germline at one end; this may be a read error. V usage is TRBV2 and J usage is TRBJ2-7, with 7 bases identical to TRBD1. CDR3 length: 16 amino acids. Germline assignment: CDR1 SNHLY and CDR2 FYNNEI. The CDR3 DNA reads TGTGCCAGCAATGAAGCGACAGGGTCTCATTCCTACGAGCAGTACTTC. Protein sequence: CASNEATGSHSYEQYF.

The chain carries TRBV28 and TRBJ2-7, with D perhaps TRBD2 (6 bases). V lost 5 bases to trimming and J lost 0 bases, with 11 bases between them. Germline V gives CDR1 MDHEN, CDR2 SYDVKM. This CDR3 region has 14 residues. The CDR3 protein is CASSTGDRSYEQYF. For the CDR3, the DNA is TGTGCCAGCAGTACGGGAGATCGCTCCTACGAGCAGTACTTC.

With regard to this clone: This same CDR3 is encoded by further DNA sequences in the sample. CDR3: CASSPPSTDTQYF. CDR3 nucleotide sequence: TGTGCCAGCTCACCACCCAGCACAGATACGCAGTATTTT. V gene TRBV18 combines with J gene TRBJ2-3; D is ambiguous. The CDR3 extends over 13 amino acids. V lost 0 bases, J lost 0 bases, and 1 base lay in between. Germline CDR1 and CDR2: KGHSH and LQKENI.

This clone was detected only once. CDR3 coding DNA: TGTGCCAGCAGAGCCGACAGGAGCTCCTACAATGAGCAGTTCTTC. Residues: CASRADRSSYNEQFF. The chain links TRBV6-5 to TRBJ2-1; tentatively, D is TRBD1 (6 bases). The V gene's germline CDR1 is MNHEY and CDR2 SVGAGI. V lost 6 bases and J lost 0, with 12 bases in between. CDR3 length: 15 residues.

The chain has TRBV6-4 and TRBJ1-2; 8 bases align to TRBD1. The CDR3 length is 11 residues. Per germline, CDR1 MRHNA and CDR2 SNTAGT. The J segment lost 4 bases and the V segment lost 9 bases, leaving 1 base of the junction unmatched. The CDR3 reads CASGTGYGYTF. CDR3 DNA: TGTGCCAGTGGGACAGGCTATGGCTACACCTTC.

This clone appeared a few times. V usage is TRBV30 and J usage is TRBJ1-5, with D uncertain. CDR1 is GTSNPN and CDR2 is SVGIG in the germline V gene (reference sequence). This CDR3 has 13 amino acids. The V and J ends lost 1 base and 1 base respectively, with 5 bases between them. CDR3 bases: TGTGCCTGGAGTGACACAAGCAATCAGCCCCAGCATTTT. It translates to CAWSDTSNQPQHF. The complete variable domain, with remaining parts taken from reference TRBV30 and TRBJ1-5, reads SQTIHQWPATLVQPVGSPLSLECTVEGTSNPNLYWYRQAAGRGLQLLFYSVGIGQISSEVPQNLSASRPQDRQFILSSKKLLLSDSGFYLCAWSDTSNQPQHFGDGTRLSIL.

This clone turned up a few times. The chain joins TRBV29-1 to TRBJ1-5; tentative D call: TRBD1 (5 bases). There are 14 residues in the CDR3. CDR1 and CDR2 from the germline V gene are SQVTM and ANQGSEA. V was trimmed by 4 bases and J by 4 bases, leaving 14 bases between them. CDR3 nucleotides: TGCAGCGTTGTAATCGGGACTCGAAATCAGCCCCAGCATTTT. It encodes CSVVIGTRNQPQHF.

The chain recombines TRBV6-5 with TRBJ2-2; D perhaps matches TRBD1 (6 bases). Trimming removed 6 bases from V and 3 bases from J, with 8 bases in between. The CDR3 is 13 amino acids. Germline V lookup: CDR1 MNHEY, CDR2 SVGAGI. CDR3 loop: CASRGGYTGELFF. The CDR3 DNA reads as TGTGCCAGCAGAGGGGGATACACCGGGGAGCTGTTTTTT.

The rearrangement joins TRBV9 to TRBJ1-3; a weak D match, TRBD1 (5 bases). The CDR3 consists of 18 residues. Germline loops: CDR1 SGDLS, CDR2 YYNGEE. V was trimmed by 3 bases and J by 0 bases, leaving 19 bases between them. The CDR3 nucleotides are TGTGCCAGCAGCGAAGATTCATTTTGGGACCGCTCTGGAAACACCATATATTTT. It encodes CASSEDSFWDRSGNTIYF. Full variable domain (missing parts from reference TRBV9 and TRBJ1-3): DSGVTQTPKHLITATGQRVTLRCSPRSGDLSVYWYQQSLDQGLQFLIQYYNGEERAKGNILERFSAQQFPDLHSELNLSSLELGDSALYFCASSEDSFWDRSGNTIYFGEGSWLTVV.

The chain joins TRBV14 to TRBJ2-2, with a tentative D call TRBD2 (6 bases). The germline gives CDR1 SGHDN, CDR2 FVKESK. V was trimmed by 4 bases and J by 1 base, leaving 10 bases between them. The CDR3 loop spans 15 amino acids. The CDR3, as DNA: TGTGCCAGCAGCCCCCGGGAGAAGAACACCGGGGAGCTGTTTTTT. Amino acid sequence: CASSPREKNTGELFF. The full variable domain, rest sourced from reference TRBV14 and TRBJ2-2, is EAGVTQFPSHSVIEKGQTVTLRCDPISGHDNLYWYRRVMGKEIKFLLHFVKESKQDESGMPNNRFLAERTGGTYSTLKVQPAELEDSGVYFCASSPREKNTGELFFGEGSRLTVL.

This chain links TRBV7-9 with TRBJ1-2, with a possible D match to TRBD1 (6 bases). The CDR3 consists of 17 residues. Per the germline V gene, CDR1 is SEHNR and CDR2 is FQNEAQ (reference sequence). Trimming removed 0 bases from V and 3 bases from J, with 17 bases in between. In nucleotides, the CDR3 is TGTGCCAGCAGCTTAGCAGAGACAGGACTCTCACACTATGGCTACACCTTC. Translated: CASSLAETGLSHYGYTF.

The chain employs TRBV18 and TRBJ2-4; no definite D call. Germline V CDR1 and CDR2: KGHSH, LQKENI. With 0 bases removed from V and 1 base from J, the gap between germline ends came to 10 bases. The CDR3 is made up of 16 amino acids. Here the CDR3 reads CASSPPNYGAKNIQYF. The DNA of the CDR3 is TGTGCCAGCTCACCACCGAATTACGGGGCCAAAAACATTCAGTACTTC.

The gene calls are TRBV7-9 and TRBJ2-3; 8 nucleotides agree with TRBD2. The CDR3 is 12 amino acids. Germline assignment: CDR1 SEHNR and CDR2 FQNEAQ (reference sequence). The junction had 3 bases not matched to a gene; V was cut back by 4 bases and J by 9 bases. The CDR3 region is CASSSGLVTQYF. As DNA, the CDR3 is TGTGCCAGCAGCTCGGGACTAGTAACGCAGTATTTT.

This rearrangement joins TRBV6-1 to TRBJ1-4, with D possibly TRBD1 on 6 matching bases. V shed 6 bases and J shed 0 bases, with 11 bases lying between them. Germline-derived CDR1 and CDR2 are MNHNS and SASEGT. The length of the CDR3 is 15 residues. CDR3 nucleotides: TGTGCCAGCAGACTAACAGGGTCAACTAATGAAAAACTGTTTTTT. Translation: CASRLTGSTNEKLFF.

The V and J genes are TRBV5-1 and TRBJ1-3; weak D call: TRBD1 (6 bases). V lost 4 bases and J lost 0, with 14 bases in between. CDR3 length equals 16 residues. Germline assignment: CDR1 SGHRS and CDR2 YFSETQ. CDR3 sequence (DNA): TGCGCCAGCAGCGGGGACATAGGCTTCTCTGGAAACACCATATATTTT. Translation: CASSGDIGFSGNTIYF.

V and J are TRBV14 and TRBJ2-7; D is undetermined. The CDR3 loop spans 15 amino acids. Trimming stripped 0 bases from V and 4 bases from J, with 13 bases between. The germline gives CDR1 SGHDN, CDR2 FVKESK. CDR3 DNA: TGTGCCAGCAGCCAAGATCCCCGCTTAGGGTACGAGCAGTACTTC. It codes for CASSQDPRLGYEQYF.